These T cell receptor beta chains were read from a single sample in a study of blood T cells in healthy people across ages. TCRdb called the 5' RACE reads again in MiXCR, with one record for every CDR3 protein. The sample yields 1.5 million or so distinct CDR3 sequences, 35% to 45% seen once. Material: blood. These receptors all stem from a woman aged 18-29 years in good health. Each CDR3 is given with its conserved first and last residue. The D gene is left open where the match is weak. Clone size is shown for a subset of rows, as once, few, many or a class of expanded clone.

D gene	V gene	clone size	J gene	CDR3 protein	CDR3 DNA
TRBD2	TRBV29-1	-	TRBJ2-1	CSVGTSESYNEQFF	TGCAGCGTAGGGACTAGCGAATCCTACAATGAGCAGTTCTTC
TRBD2	TRBV7-8	-	TRBJ2-5	CASSQVKGGSGEETQYF	TGTGCCAGCAGCCAAGTTAAGGGGGGTAGCGGGGAAGAGACCCAGTACTTC
TRBD1	TRBV6-2/TRBV6-3	few	TRBJ1-1	CASSRQGIDSEAFF	TGTGCCAGCAGTAGACAGGGAATTGATTCTGAAGCTTTCTTT
TRBD2	TRBV7-2	few	TRBJ2-7	CASSLRTGGSSYEQYF	TGTGCCAGCAGCTTAAGGACGGGGGGGAGCTCCTACGAGCAGTACTTC
-	TRBV7-2	-	TRBJ2-5	CASSLGAGLGQETQYF	TGTGCCAGCAGCTTAGGAGCAGGGTTAGGTCAAGAGACCCAGTACTTC
TRBD1	TRBV6-1	-	TRBJ2-5	CASSPPLGRQGRETQYF	TGTGCCAGCAGTCCCCCCCTGGGGAGACAGGGAAGAGAGACCCAGTACTTC
-	TRBV6-6	few	TRBJ1-1	CASSLRTAVNTEAFF	TGTGCCAGCAGTCTAAGGACGGCCGTGAACACTGAAGCTTTCTTT
-	TRBV29-1	-	TRBJ2-1	CSVEETATYNEQFF	TGCAGCGTTGAAGAGACTGCAACCTACAATGAGCAGTTCTTC
-	TRBV6-1	few	TRBJ2-7	CASSTPSGYEQYF	TGTGCCAGCAGTACTCCCTCAGGCTACGAGCAGTACTTC
TRBD2	TRBV20-1	few	TRBJ2-3	CSARVLAVTDTQYF	TGCAGTGCTAGAGTACTAGCGGTCACAGATACGCAGTATTTT
TRBD2	TRBV20-1	-	TRBJ2-5	CSARLPVIAGDLETQYF	TGCAGTGCCAGACTCCCCGTAATAGCGGGAGATCTGGAGACCCAGTACTTC
TRBD2	TRBV6-1	-	TRBJ2-1	CASRREGTGLNEQFF	TGTGCCAGCAGGAGGGAGGGGACTGGATTGAATGAGCAGTTCTTC
TRBD1	TRBV6-6	-	TRBJ2-5	CASSFGQGTNEQYF	TGTGCCAGCAGTTTCGGACAGGGTACCAATGAGCAGTACTTC
-	TRBV7-2	-	TRBJ2-7	CASSLHPSPYEQYF	TGTGCCAGCAGCTTACATCCTAGCCCATACGAGCAGTACTTC
-	TRBV9	-	TRBJ1-6	CASSVGGRFLNSPLHF	TGTGCCAGCAGCGTAGGGGGGCGCTTCCTTAATTCACCCCTCCACTTT
-	TRBV5-1	-	TRBJ2-5	CASSLAGTGWETQYF	TGCGCCAGCAGCTTGGCCGGAACGGGTTGGGAGACCCAGTACTTC
-	TRBV7-9	-	TRBJ2-7	CASSLDGGGGHEQYF	TGTGCCAGCAGCTTAGATGGCGGTGGGGGCCACGAGCAGTATTTC
-	TRBV20-1	few	TRBJ2-5	CSALPGLVSEQYF	TGCAGTGCTCTACCGGGACTGGTCTCTGAGCAGTACTTC
TRBD1	TRBV29-1	-	TRBJ1-2	CSVYSEGARVYGYTF	TGCAGCGTTTACAGTGAGGGGGCGCGGGTCTATGGCTACACCTTC
TRBD2	TRBV12-3/TRBV12-4	-	TRBJ2-5	CATLTSGGQRESTYNEQYF	TGTGCCACCCTGACTAGCGGGGGCCAACGGGAATCGACTTACAATGAGCAGTACTTC
TRBD2	TRBV20-1	few	TRBJ2-1	CSAYPPGLAGNEQFF	TGCAGTGCTTATCCGCCGGGACTAGCGGGCAATGAGCAGTTCTTC
-	TRBV11-2	once	TRBJ2-4	CASSIQDPYNEQYF	TGTGCCAGCAGCATCCAGGACCCATACAATGAGCAGTACTTC
TRBD1	TRBV15	once	TRBJ2-5	CATSRDPAGQGQETQYF	TGTGCCACCAGCAGAGATCCGGCGGGACAGGGACAAGAGACCCAGTACTTC
TRBD2	TRBV5-6	-	TRBJ2-7	CASTRWTSGGSYEQYF	TGTGCCAGCACCAGGTGGACTAGCGGGGGGAGCTACGAGCAGTACTTC
-	TRBV5-5	once	TRBJ1-5	CASSLVGRSLLRNQPQHF	TGTGCCAGCAGCTTGGTGGGCCGATCTTTACTACGGAATCAGCCCCAGCATTTT
-	TRBV25-1	-	TRBJ2-2	CASSAGANTGELFF	TGTGCCAGCAGTGCTGGGGCGAACACCGGGGAGCTGTTTTTT
-	TRBV29-1	-	TRBJ2-7	CSVIKGGSNYEQYF	TGCAGCGTTATTAAGGGCGGCTCCAACTACGAGCAGTACTTC